One sample yielded the 9 T cell receptor beta chains listed below, sequenced in a study of cytomegalovirus exposure and HLA in healthy donors. Generated by immunoSEQ multiplex PCR, the TCRdb table keeps only in-frame clones and is missing some. The sample lists 90,000 to 100,000 clones, approximately 90% seen once, with under 4.5% in the top ten. The sequenced sample was PBMCs. These receptors all come from a young woman in good health and CMV-seronegative.

Concerning this clone itself: At the DNA level, this CDR3 is encoded by other sequences in the same sample as well. The chain recombines TRBV5-1 with TRBJ1-1; D is ambiguous. Germline assignment: CDR1 SGHRS and CDR2 YFSETQ. Trimming pared 0 bases from V and 3 bases from J, leaving 9 bases between. This CDR3 is built from 14 residues. CDR3 nucleotides: TGCGCCAGCAGCTTGGAAGGAGGGTACACTGAAGCTTTCTTT. This sequence encodes CASSLEGGYTEAFF.

CDR3 sequence: CASSQGELGRNTIYF. Written as DNA, the CDR3 is TGTGCCAGCAGTCAGGGGGAATTGGGACGGAACACCATATATTTT. The chain combines TRBV28 with TRBJ1-3, with 7 bases that match TRBD1. From germline, CDR1 is MDHEN and CDR2 SYDVKM. V shed 5 bases and J 7 bases; nucleotides not matched to a gene: 11. The CDR3 has 15 residues.

This clone was observed once. The V and J genes are TRBV29-1 and TRBJ2-5; 9 positions match TRBD2. The germline V gene encodes CDR1 SQVTM and CDR2 ANQGSEA. The CDR3 loop spans 13 amino acids. Trimming removed 8 bases from V and 5 bases from J; junction bases left unmatched: 9. The CDR3: CSSFRAGGETQYF. DNA of the CDR3: TGCAGCTCCTTCCGTGCGGGGGGGGAGACCCAGTACTTC.

The chain is built from TRBV12-5 and TRBJ1-1, with TRBD1 matching 10 bases. The CDR3 totals 15 residues. The V and J ends lost 7 bases and 3 bases, in that order; junction bases with no gene match: 8. The V gene's germline CDR1 is LGHNT and CDR2 FRNRAP. The chain's CDR3 is CASALRQGAYTEAFF. The CDR3 nucleotides are TGTGCTAGTGCCCTCAGACAGGGGGCGTACACTGAAGCTTTCTTT.

Here the CDR3 reads CASSSLSYEQYF. DNA for the CDR3: TGCGCCAGCAGCTCGTTGAGCTACGAGCAGTACTTC. V and J are TRBV5-1 and TRBJ2-7, with no clear D. Trimming left V 3 bases short and J 3 bases short, with 7 bases between. Germline V CDR1 and CDR2: SGHRS, YFSETQ. The CDR3 consists of 12 residues.

The rearrangement links TRBV2 to TRBJ2-7; 7 bases agree with TRBD2. The J segment lost 7 bases and the V segment lost 4 bases, leaving 7 bases of the junction unmatched. CDR1 and CDR2 from the germline V gene are SNHLY and FYNNEI. This CDR3 region has 13 residues. CDR3 nucleotide sequence: TGTGCCAGCAGTGTGCGGGAGCGGGTTGAGCAGTACTTC. Protein product: CASSVRERVEQYF.

CDR3 DNA sequence: TGTGCCAGCAGCGTCACAGGGGAGGACTATAATTCACCCCTCCACTTT. The encoded protein is CASSVTGEDYNSPLHF. The J gene is TRBJ1-6, the V gene TRBV21-1; TRBD1, the table's D call, was not compared with the DNA. TRBV21-1 is described as a pseudogene. The CDR3 consists of 16 residues.

J is TRBJ1-2 and V is TRBV7-2; TRBD1 agrees at 10 bases. J lost 4 bases, V lost 7 bases, and 6 bases had no gene match. The CDR3 is 14 amino acids. Germline CDR1 SGHTA, CDR2 FQGNSA. As DNA, the CDR3 is TGTGCCAGCACCGAATGGACAGGGGGCTATGGCTACACCTTC. Its translation is CASTEWTGGYGYTF.

This chain links TRBV19 with TRBJ1-3; D unresolved. The CDR3 sequence is 14 residues long. The germline V gene has CDR1 LNHDA and CDR2 SQIVND (reference sequence). The germline V and J ends were trimmed by 11 bases and 0 bases, with 14 bases remaining between them. The CDR3: CAASGGSSGNTIYF. In DNA, the CDR3 is TGTGCCGCGAGCGGAGGGAGCTCTGGAAACACCATATATTTT.